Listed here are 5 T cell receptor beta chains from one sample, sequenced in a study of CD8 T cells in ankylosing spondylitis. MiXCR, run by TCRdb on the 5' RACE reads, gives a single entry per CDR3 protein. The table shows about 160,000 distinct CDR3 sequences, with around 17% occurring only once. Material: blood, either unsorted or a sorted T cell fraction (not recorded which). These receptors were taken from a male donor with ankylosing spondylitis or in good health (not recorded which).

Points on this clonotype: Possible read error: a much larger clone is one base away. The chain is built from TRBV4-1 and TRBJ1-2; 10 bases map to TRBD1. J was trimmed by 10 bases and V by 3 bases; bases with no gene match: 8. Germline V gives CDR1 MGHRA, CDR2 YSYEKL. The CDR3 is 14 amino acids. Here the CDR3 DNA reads TGCGCCAGCAGCCACCCGACAGGGGGCTCTGTCTACACCTTC. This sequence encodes CASSHPTGGSVYTF.

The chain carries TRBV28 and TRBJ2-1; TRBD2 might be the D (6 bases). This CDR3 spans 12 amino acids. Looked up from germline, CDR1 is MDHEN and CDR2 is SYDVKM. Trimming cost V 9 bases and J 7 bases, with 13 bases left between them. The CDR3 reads CASPSGTNEQFF. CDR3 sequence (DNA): TGTGCCAGTCCGTCCGGGACTAATGAGCAGTTCTTC. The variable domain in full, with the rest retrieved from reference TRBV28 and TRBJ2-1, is DVKVTQSSRYLVKRTGEKVFLECVQDMDHENMFWYRQDPGLGLRLIYFSYDVKMKEKGDIPEGYSVSREKKERFSLILESASTNQTSMYLCASPSGTNEQFFGPGTRLTVL.

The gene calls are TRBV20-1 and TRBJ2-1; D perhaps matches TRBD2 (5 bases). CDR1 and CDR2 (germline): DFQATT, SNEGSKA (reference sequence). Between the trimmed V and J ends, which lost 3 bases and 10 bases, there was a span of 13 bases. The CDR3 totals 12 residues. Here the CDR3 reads CSAREDGHEQFF. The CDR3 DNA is TGCAGTGCTAGGGAGGACGGTCACGAGCAGTTCTTC.

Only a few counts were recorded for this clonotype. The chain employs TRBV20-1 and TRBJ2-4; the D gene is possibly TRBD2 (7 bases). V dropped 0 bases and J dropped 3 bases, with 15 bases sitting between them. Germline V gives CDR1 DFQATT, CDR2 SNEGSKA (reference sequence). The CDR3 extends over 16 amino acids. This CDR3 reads CSARDWEGGVKNIQYF. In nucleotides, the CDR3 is TGCAGTGCTAGAGATTGGGAGGGGGGAGTCAAAAACATTCAGTACTTC.

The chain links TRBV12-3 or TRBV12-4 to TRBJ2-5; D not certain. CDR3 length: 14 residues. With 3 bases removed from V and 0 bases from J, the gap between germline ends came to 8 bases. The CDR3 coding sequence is TGTGCCAGCAGTTTCACAAGGTACCAAGAGACCCAGTACTTC. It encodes CASSFTRYQETQYF.